This TCR beta chain is drawn from a study of OX40 agonist ivuxolimab in advanced cancers. Study summary: The study treated patients with ivuxolimab, an agonistic anti-OX40 (CD134) antibody. Across the patients, intravenous ivuxolimab was delivered every 2 weeks at 0.01 to 10 mg/kg.

Repertoires were generated with immunoSEQ multiplex PCR, while TCRdb's copy carries only in-frame clones and drops some. The profile covers tens of thousands of clones, with about 86% appearing a single time and more than 2% taken by the ten largest. With 8 bases removed from V and 3 bases from J, the gap between germline ends came to 14 bases. CDR3 length: 14 residues. Germline-derived CDR1 and CDR2 are LGHNA and YSLEER. The source of this sequence is an adult with an advanced solid tumor such as melanoma, head and neck, liver or kidney cancer. The chain recombines TRBV4-3 with TRBJ2-1; tentative D call: TRBD2 (6 bases). The source material was CD4+ or CD8+ T cells sorted from blood, sampled in a trial of the OX40 agonist ivuxolimab. The CDR3 spells CASASASLYNEQFF. As DNA, the CDR3 is TGCGCCAGCGCTAGCGCTAGTCTCTACAATGAGCAGTTCTTC.